Listed below are T cell receptor beta chains from one sample, sequenced in a study of PD-L1 blockade in urothelial cancer. The data were produced by immunoSEQ multiplex PCR, yet TCRdb's version contains in-frame clones alone and is incomplete. The table records approximately 79,000 clones, around 81% of them present only once. The sequences come from PBMCs, collected around atezolizumab (anti-PD-L1) treatment. The origin of the receptors is a man aged 40-49 years with urothelial cancer. The CDR3 runs from the conserved cysteine through the conserved F or W. A clone size is listed for some rows: how often the clone was seen (once, few, many), or a class if it is expanded.

j_call | v_call | clone_size | cdr3_aa
TRBJ2-2 | TRBV9 | NA | CASSVVPQGGTGELFF
TRBJ2-1 | TRBV28 | NA | CASSFEGDYNEQFF
TRBJ2-3 | TRBV29-1 | NA | CSVIRREAGRQYF
TRBJ1-5 | TRBV6-5 | NA | CASSGGNQPQHF
TRBJ2-2 | TRBV6-5 | NA | CASSTGRGAGGELFF
TRBJ1-1 | TRBV11-2 | NA | CASSLEGPTVNTEAFF
TRBJ1-1 | TRBV9 | NA | CASSARQNTEAFF
TRBJ2-4 | TRBV18 | NA | CASSLNRGPSGRNIQYF
TRBJ2-2 | TRBV5-8 | NA | CASSLAFRTGTGELFF
TRBJ2-7 | TRBV4-3 | NA | CASSQDPGRGYEQYF
TRBJ2-7 | TRBV7-3 | NA | CASSLTTGTGVPKQYF
TRBJ2-5 | TRBV5-6 | few | CASRRGLAAIETQYF
TRBJ1-5 | TRBV29-1 | NA | CSVEGQGSDQPQHF
TRBJ2-7 | TRBV30 | NA | CAWSRGLRYEQYF
TRBJ2-2 | TRBV5-1 | NA | CASCQGLAYTGELFF
TRBJ1-1 | TRBV5-4 | NA | CASGSGQTTEAFF
TRBJ2-3 | TRBV4-1 | NA | CASSRILGLAGGTDTQYF
TRBJ2-2 | TRBV27 | NA | CASSLPLPGGLTGELFF
TRBJ1-5 | TRBV6-4 | NA | CASSAPWPQHF
TRBJ1-1 | TRBV19 | NA | CASSIGVGLAEAFF
TRBJ2-2 | TRBV27 | NA | CASSFLLTGSRTGELFF
TRBJ2-1 | TRBV28 | NA | CASSWGGRDDEQFF
TRBJ2-2 | TRBV2 | NA | CASSFREGELFF
TRBJ2-5 | TRBV7-2 | few | CASSLSRESPETQYF
TRBJ2-1 | TRBV9 | NA | CASSVGGGRSYNEQFF
TRBJ2-7 | TRBV5-1 | NA | CASSEQGSSGIKYF
TRBJ1-3 | TRBV9 | NA | CASSPLWGGGNTIYF
TRBJ1-1 | TRBV6-5 | NA | CASRPTSGRTEAFF
TRBJ2-3 | TRBV2 | NA | CASSFLAGVTDTQYF
TRBJ2-4 | TRBV4-2 | NA | CASSQEGGGQENIQYF
TRBJ1-1 | TRBV7-3 | once | CASSPGWTTEAFF
TRBJ2-7 | TRBV7-9 | NA | CASSAGGGYEQYF
TRBJ1-4 | TRBV7-6 | NA | CASSSPGGGVGGLFF
TRBJ1-2 | TRBV6-1 | few | CASSETGNGYTF
TRBJ1-2 | TRBV28 | NA | CASSVPGQGYGYTF
TRBJ2-3 | TRBV30 | NA | CAWDKGREPDTQYF
TRBJ1-5 | TRBV27 | once | CASSLDGGAGQPQHF
TRBJ2-4 | TRBV5-1 | NA | CASSRLDRAKNIQYF
TRBJ1-2 | TRBV27 | NA | CASSLTGQTNYGYTF
TRBJ2-7 | TRBV13 | NA | CASSLGGGWDEQYF
TRBJ1-3 | TRBV7-9 | once | CASTWDSSGNTIYF
TRBJ2-7 | TRBV14 | NA | CARSAGYGGEQYF
TRBJ2-5 | TRBV5-8 | NA | CASSLVGDWYQETQYF
TRBJ2-1 | TRBV29-1 | once | CSLTGWYNEQFF
TRBJ2-1 | TRBV6-5 | NA | CASSYSHSPYNEQFF
TRBJ1-2 | TRBV11-3 | NA | CASSAPGDRDFYGYTF
TRBJ2-5 | TRBV5-1 | NA | CASSHSGSQETQYF
TRBJ2-7 | TRBV10-3 | NA | CAIAFQGGYEQYF